Included here is one TCR beta chain sequence, with context. This sample is drawn from a study of blood T cell repertoires in COVID-19. Turning to the study itself: Samples representing acute and convalescent COVID-19 were sourced from the United States, Italy and Spain. Nucleic acid was either cDNA or gDNA, and it came from T cells, B-cell-depleted T cells, or PBMCs.

The V gene lost 10 bases and the J gene lost 0 bases, with 19 bases spanning the gap. CDR3 length: 16 residues. Germline values: CDR1 SEHNR, CDR2 FQNEAQ (reference sequence). In the original analysis: Cell counts per sample came from amplifying reference gene primers. Some clones are missing from TCRdb's copy, which holds only in-frame ones; the method was immunoSEQ multiplex PCR. D and trimming come from the DNA, and the V and J calls and clone size come from that table. The sample contains approximately 200,000 clones, around 85% of which appear only once. This TCR was sampled from a human donor with active or convalescent COVID-19. The donor label of this sample is uncertain. Sequences were obtained from peripheral blood. The chain recombines TRBV7-9 with TRBJ1-3, with D hard to call. The CDR3 nucleotides are TGTGCCACCCTATCCCACGATAGCAACTCTGGAAACACCATATATTTT. Translating it yields CATLSHDSNSGNTIYF.